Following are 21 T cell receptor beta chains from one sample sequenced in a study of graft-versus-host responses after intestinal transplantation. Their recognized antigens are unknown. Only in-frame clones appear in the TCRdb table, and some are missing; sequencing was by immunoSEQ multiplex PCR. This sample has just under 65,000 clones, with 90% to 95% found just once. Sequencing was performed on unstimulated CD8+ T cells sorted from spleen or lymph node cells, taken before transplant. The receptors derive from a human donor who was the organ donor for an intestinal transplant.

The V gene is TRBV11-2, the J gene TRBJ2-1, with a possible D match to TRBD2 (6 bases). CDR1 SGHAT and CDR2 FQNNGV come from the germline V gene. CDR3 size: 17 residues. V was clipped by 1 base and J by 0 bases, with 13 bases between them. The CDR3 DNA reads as TGTGCCAGCAGCTTAGTAGGGGTCGGGAGCTCCTACAATGAGCAGTTCTTC. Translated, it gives CASSLVGVGSSYNEQFF.

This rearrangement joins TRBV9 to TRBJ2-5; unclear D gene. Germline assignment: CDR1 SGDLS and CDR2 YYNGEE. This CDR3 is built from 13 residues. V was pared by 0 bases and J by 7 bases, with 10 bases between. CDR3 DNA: TGTGCCAGCAGCGTAGTACCCCTAGGGACCCAGTACTTC. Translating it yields CASSVVPLGTQYF.

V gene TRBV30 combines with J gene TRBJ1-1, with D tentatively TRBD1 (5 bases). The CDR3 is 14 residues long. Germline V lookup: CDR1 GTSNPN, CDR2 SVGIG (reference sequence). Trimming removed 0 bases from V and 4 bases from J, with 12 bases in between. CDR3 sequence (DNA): TGTGCCTGGAGTGTAGGTCAGGGCGGCACTGAAGCTTTCTTT. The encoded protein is CAWSVGQGGTEAFF.

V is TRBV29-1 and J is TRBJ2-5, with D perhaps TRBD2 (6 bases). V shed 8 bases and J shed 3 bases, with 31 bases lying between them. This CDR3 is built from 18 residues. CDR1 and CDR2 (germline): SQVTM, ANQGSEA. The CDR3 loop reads CSISPSPNGGPFEETQYF. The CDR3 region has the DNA TGCAGCATCTCCCCAAGCCCCAATGGAGGGCCTTTCGAAGAGACCCAGTACTTC.

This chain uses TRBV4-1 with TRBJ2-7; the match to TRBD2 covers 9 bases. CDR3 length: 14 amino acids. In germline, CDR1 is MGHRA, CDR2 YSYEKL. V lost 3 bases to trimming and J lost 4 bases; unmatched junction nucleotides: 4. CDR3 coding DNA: TGCGCCAGCAGCCAGATGCGGGAGGGGTACGAGCAGTACTTC. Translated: CASSQMREGYEQYF.

The CDR3 DNA follows: TGTGCCAGCAGTTACCCAAATGGCTACACCTTC. Residues: CASSYPNGYTF. The V gene is TRBV6-5, the J gene TRBJ1-2; the D is unclear. V was shortened by 2 bases and J by 6 bases, with 4 bases between the two germline ends. Germline V gene data show CDR1 as MNHEY and CDR2 as SVGAGI. The CDR3 is 11 residues long.

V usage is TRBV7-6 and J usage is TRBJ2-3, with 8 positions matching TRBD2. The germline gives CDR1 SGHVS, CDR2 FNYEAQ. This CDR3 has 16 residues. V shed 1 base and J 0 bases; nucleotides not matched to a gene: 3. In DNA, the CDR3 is TGTGCCAGCAGCTTAGAGGCTAGCGGGAGCACAGATACGCAGTATTTT. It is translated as CASSLEASGSTDTQYF.

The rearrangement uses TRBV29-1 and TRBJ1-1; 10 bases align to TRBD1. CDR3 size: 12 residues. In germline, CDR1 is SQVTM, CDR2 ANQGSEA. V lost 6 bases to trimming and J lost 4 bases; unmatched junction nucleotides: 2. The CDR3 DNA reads TGCAGCGTCCGGGACAGGGGCACTGAAGCTTTCTTT. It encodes CSVRDRGTEAFF.

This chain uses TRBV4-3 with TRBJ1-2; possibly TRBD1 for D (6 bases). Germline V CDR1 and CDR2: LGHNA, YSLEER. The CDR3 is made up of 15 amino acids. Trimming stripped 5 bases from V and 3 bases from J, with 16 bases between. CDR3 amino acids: CASSFTGLWYYGYTF. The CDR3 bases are TGCGCCAGCAGCTTCACAGGGCTTTGGTACTATGGCTACACCTTC.

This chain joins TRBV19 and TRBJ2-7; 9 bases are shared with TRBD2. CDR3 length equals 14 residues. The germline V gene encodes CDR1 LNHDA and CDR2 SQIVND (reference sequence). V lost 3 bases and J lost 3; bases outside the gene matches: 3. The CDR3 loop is CASSMTSGIYEQYF. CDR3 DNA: TGTGCCAGTAGTATGACTAGCGGTATCTACGAGCAGTACTTC.

CDR3 residues: CASSALAGTDTQYF. The CDR3 nucleotides read TGTGCCAGTAGTGCACTAGCGGGGACAGATACGCAGTATTTT. This chain joins TRBV19 and TRBJ2-3; the match to TRBD2 covers 10 bases. J gave up 3 bases and V 5 bases, and 2 bases lay outside the gene matches. Germline CDR1 reads LNHDA; CDR2 reads SQIVND (reference sequence). The CDR3 sequence is 14 residues long.

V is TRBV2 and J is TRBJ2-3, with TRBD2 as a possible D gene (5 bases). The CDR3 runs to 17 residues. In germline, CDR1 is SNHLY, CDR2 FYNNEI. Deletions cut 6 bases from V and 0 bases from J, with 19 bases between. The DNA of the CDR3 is TGTGCCAGCAGGGCCCTCCGGGGAGCAACTAGCACAGATACGCAGTATTTT. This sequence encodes CASRALRGATSTDTQYF.

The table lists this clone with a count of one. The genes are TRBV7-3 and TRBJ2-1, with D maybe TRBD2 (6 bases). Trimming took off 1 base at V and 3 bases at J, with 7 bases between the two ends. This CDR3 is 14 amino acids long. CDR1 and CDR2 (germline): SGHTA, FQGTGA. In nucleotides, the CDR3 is TGTGCCAGCAGCTTAAGCGGGGACTACAATGAGCAGTTCTTC. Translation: CASSLSGDYNEQFF.

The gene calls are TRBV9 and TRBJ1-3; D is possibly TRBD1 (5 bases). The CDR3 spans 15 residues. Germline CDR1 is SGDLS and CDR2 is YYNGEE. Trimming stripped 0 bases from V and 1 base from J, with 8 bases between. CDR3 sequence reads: CASSVDQGSGNTIYF. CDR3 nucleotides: TGTGCCAGCAGCGTAGATCAGGGATCTGGAAACACCATATATTTT.

CDR3: CASSIVSERNQPQHF. In nucleotides, the CDR3 is TGTGCCAGTAGTATAGTTAGTGAAAGAAATCAGCCCCAGCATTTT. The gene calls are TRBV19 and TRBJ1-5; D remains ambiguous. Germline V gene lookup returns CDR1 LNHDA and CDR2 SQIVND (reference sequence). The CDR3 extends over 15 amino acids. V gave up 1 base and J gave up 4 bases, with 11 bases separating them. The full variable domain, completed using reference TRBV19 and TRBJ1-5, is DGGITQSPKYLFRKEGQNVTLSCEQNLNHDAMYWYRQDPGQGLRLIYYSQIVNDFQKGDIAEGYSVSREKKESFPLTVTSAQKNPTAFYLCASSIVSERNQPQHFGDGTRLSIL.

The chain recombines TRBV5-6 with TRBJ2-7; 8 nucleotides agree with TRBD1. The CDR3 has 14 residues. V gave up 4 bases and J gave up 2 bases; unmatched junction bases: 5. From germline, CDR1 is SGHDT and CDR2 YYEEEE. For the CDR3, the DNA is TGTGCCAGCAGCCTAGGGACAGGTACCTACGAGCAGTACTTC. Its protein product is CASSLGTGTYEQYF.

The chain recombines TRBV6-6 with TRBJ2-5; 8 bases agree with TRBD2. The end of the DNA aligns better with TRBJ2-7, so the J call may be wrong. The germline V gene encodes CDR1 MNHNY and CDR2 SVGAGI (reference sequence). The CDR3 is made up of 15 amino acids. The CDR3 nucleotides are TGTGCCAGCAGTCCCCGGGGTAGCGGGGCCTACGAGCAGTACTTC. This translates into CASSPRGSGAYEQYF.

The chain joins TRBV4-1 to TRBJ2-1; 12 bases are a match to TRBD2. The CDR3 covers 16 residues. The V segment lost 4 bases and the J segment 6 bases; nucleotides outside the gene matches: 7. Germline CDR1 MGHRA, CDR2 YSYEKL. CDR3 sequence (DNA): TGCGCCAGCAGCCTGACTAGCGGGAGAGGGGTCAATGAGCAGTTCTTC. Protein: CASSLTSGRGVNEQFF.

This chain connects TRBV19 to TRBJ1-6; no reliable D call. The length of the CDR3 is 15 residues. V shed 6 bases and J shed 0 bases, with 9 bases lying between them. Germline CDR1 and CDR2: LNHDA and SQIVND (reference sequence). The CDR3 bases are TGTGCCAGTAGCGCAGGAATCTCCTATAATTCACCCCTCCACTTT. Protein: CASSAGISYNSPLHF.

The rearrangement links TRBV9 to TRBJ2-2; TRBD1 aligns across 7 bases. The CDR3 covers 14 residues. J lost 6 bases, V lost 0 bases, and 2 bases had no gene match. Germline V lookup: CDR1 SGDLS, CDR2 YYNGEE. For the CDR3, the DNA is TGTGCCAGCAGCGTAGGAGACAGGGCCGGGGAGCTGTTTTTT. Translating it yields CASSVGDRAGELFF.

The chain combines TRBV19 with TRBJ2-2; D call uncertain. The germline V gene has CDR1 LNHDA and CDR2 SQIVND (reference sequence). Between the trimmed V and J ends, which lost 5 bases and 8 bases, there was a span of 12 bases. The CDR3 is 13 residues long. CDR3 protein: CASSETSGGELFF. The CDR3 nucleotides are TGTGCCAGTAGTGAAACATCCGGGGGGGAGCTGTTTTTT.